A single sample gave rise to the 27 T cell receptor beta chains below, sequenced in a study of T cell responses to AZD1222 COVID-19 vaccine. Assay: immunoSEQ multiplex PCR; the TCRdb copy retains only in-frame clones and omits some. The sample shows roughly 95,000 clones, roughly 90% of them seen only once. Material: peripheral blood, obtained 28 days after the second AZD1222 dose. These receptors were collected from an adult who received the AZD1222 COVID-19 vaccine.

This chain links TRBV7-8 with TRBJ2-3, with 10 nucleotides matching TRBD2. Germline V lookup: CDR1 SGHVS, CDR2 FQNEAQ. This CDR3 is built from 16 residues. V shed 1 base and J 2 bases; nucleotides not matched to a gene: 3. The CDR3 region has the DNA TGTGCCAGCAGCTTAGTGGGGACTAGCGACACAGATACGCAGTATTTT. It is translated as CASSLVGTSDTDTQYF. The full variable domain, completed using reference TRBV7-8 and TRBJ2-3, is GAGVSQSPRYKVAKRGQDVALRCDPISGHVSLFWYQQALGQGPEFLTYFQNEAQLDKSGLPSDRFFAERPEGSVSTLKIQRTQQEDSAVYLCASSLVGTSDTDTQYFGPGTRLTVL.

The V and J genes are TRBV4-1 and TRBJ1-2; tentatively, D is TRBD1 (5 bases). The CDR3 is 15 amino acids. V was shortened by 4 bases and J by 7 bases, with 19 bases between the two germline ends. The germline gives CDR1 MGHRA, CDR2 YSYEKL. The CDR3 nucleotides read TGCGCCAGCAGCCTTGTCGGGGCCGTAGCTAGTGGCTACACCTTC. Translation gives CASSLVGAVASGYTF.

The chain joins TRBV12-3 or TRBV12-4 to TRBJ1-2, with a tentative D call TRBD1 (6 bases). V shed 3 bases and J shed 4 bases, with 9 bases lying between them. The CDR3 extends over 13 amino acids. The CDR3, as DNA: TGTGCCAGCAGTTTTGGGGGCATCTATGGCTACACCTTC. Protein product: CASSFGGIYGYTF.

The CDR3 DNA is TGTGCCAGCAGCACCGGTAGGGGTATGAACACTGAAGCTTTCTTT. Its protein product is CASSTGRGMNTEAFF. The rearrangement uses TRBV5-4 and TRBJ1-1; TRBD1 might be the D (5 bases). Trimming removed 4 bases from V and 0 bases from J, with 13 bases in between. The CDR3 covers 15 residues. The germline V gene has CDR1 SGHNT and CDR2 YYREEE (reference sequence).

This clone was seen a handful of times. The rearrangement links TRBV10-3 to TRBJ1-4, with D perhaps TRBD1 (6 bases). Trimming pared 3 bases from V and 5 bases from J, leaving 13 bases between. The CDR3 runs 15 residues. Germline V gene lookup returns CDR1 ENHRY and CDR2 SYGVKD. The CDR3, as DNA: TGTGCCATCAGTGACCTGGACAGCCGGAATGAAAAACTGTTTTTT. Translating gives CAISDLDSRNEKLFF.

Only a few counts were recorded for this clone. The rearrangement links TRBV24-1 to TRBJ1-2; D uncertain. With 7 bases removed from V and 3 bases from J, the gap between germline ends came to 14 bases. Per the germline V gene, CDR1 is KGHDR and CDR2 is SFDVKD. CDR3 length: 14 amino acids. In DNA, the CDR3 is TGTGCCACCAGACCGACCGACAACCACTATGGCTACACCTTC. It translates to CATRPTDNHYGYTF.

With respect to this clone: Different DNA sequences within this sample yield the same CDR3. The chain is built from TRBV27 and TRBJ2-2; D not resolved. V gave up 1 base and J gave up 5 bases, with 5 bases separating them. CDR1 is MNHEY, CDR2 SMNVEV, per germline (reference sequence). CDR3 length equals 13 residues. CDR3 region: CASSLWGTGELFF. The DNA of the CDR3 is TGTGCCAGCAGTTTATGGGGAACCGGGGAGCTGTTTTTT.

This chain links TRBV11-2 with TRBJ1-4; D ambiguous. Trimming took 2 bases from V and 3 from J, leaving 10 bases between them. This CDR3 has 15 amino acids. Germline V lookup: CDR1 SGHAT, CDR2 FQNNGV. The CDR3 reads CASSLLVGANEKLFF. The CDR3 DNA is TGTGCCAGCAGCTTATTGGTTGGAGCTAATGAAAAACTGTTTTTT.

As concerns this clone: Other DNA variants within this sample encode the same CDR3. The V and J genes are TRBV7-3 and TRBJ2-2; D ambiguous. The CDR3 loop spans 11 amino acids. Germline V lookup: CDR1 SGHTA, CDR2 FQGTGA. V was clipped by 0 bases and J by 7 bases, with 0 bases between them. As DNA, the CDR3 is TGTGCCAGCAGCTTAACCGGGGAGCTGTTTTTT. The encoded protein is CASSLTGELFF.

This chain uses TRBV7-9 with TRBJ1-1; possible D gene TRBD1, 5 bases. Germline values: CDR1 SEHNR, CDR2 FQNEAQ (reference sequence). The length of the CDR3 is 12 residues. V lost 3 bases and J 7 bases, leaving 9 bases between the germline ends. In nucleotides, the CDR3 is TGTGCCAGCAGCTTGACAGATCTTGAAGCTTTCTTT. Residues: CASSLTDLEAFF.

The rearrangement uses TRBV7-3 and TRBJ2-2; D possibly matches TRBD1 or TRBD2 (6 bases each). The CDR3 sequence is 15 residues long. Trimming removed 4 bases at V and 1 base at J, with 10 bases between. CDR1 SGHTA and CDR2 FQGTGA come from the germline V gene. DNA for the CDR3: TGTGCCAGCAGCTCGGGGGCGCGGAACACCGGGGAGCTGTTTTTT. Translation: CASSSGARNTGELFF.

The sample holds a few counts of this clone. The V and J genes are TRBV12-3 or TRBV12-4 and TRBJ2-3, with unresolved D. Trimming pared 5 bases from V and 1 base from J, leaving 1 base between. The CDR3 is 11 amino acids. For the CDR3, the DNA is TGTGCCAGCAGTCGCACAGATACGCAGTATTTT. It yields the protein CASSRTDTQYF.

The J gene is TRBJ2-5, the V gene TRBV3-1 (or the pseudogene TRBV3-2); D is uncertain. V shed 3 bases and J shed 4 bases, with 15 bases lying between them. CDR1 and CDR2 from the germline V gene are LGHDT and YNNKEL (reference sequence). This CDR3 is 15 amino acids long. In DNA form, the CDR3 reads TGTGCCAGCAGCCACCCCGAAGGGATTTTAGAGACCCAGTACTTC. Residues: CASSHPEGILETQYF.

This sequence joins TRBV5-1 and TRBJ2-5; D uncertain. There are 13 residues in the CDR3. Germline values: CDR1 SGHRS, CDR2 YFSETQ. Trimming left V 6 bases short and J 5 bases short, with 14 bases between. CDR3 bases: TGCGCCAGCAAAACACAGACCCGGGAGACCCAGTACTTC. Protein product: CASKTQTRETQYF.

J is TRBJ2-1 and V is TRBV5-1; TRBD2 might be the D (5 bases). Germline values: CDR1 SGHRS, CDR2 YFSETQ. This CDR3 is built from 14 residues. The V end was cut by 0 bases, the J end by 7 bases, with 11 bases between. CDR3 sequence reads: CASSLAASFNEQFF. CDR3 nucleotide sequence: TGCGCCAGCAGCTTGGCGGCTAGCTTTAATGAGCAGTTCTTC.

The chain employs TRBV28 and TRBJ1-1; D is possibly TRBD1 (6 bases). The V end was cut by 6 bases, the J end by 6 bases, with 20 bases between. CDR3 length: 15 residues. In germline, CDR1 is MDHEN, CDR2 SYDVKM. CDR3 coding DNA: TGTGCCAGCAGAATACAAGGGGGGGGTCTGGCTGAAGCTTTCTTT. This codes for CASRIQGGGLAEAFF.

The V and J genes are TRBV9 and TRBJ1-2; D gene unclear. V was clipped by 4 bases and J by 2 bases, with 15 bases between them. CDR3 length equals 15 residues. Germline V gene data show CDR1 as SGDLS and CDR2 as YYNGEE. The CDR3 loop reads CASSRPLGGNYGYTF. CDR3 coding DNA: TGTGCCAGCAGCCGCCCCCTGGGCGGGAACTATGGCTACACCTTC.

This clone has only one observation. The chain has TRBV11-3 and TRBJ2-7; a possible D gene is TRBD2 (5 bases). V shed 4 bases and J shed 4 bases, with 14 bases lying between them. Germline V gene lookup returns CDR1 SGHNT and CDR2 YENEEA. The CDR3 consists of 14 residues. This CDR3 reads CASSSPGVSYEQYF. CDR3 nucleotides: TGTGCCAGCAGCTCACCCGGGGTCTCATACGAGCAGTACTTC.

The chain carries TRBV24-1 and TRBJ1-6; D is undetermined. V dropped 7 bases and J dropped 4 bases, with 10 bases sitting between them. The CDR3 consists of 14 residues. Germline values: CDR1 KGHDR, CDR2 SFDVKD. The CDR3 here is CATRRYQYNSPLHF. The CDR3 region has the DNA TGTGCCACCAGAAGGTACCAATATAATTCACCCCTCCACTTT.

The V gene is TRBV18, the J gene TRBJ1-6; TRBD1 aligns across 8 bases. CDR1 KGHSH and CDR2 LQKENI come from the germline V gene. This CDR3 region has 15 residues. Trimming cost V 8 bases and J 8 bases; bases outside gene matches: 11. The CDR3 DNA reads TGTGCCAGCACTAGAGCCGGGACAGGTGATTCACCCCTCCACTTT. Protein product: CASTRAGTGDSPLHF.

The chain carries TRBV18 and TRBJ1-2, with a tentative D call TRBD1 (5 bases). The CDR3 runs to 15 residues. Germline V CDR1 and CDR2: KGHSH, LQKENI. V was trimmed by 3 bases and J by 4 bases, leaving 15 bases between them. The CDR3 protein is CASSPVTGGAYGYTF. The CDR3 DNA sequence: TGTGCCAGCTCACCCGTTACAGGTGGAGCCTATGGCTACACCTTC.

The CDR3, as DNA: TGTGCCAGCAGTTTGGACGCTAACTATGGCTACACCTTC. This translates into CASSLDANYGYTF. J is TRBJ1-2 and V is TRBV12-3 or TRBV12-4; D not certain. The CDR3 spans 13 residues. V was shortened by 3 bases and J by 0 bases, with 5 bases between the two germline ends.

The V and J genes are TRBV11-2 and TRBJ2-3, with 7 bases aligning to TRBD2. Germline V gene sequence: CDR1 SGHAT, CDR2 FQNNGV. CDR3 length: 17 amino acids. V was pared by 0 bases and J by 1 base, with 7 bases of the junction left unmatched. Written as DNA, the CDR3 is TGTGCCAGCAGCTTAGACATGGGGAGCGGGGGCACAGATACGCAGTATTTT. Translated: CASSLDMGSGGTDTQYF.

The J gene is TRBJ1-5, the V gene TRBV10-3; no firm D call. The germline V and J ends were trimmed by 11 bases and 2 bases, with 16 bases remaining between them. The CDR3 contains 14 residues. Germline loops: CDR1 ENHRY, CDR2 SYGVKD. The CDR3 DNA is TGTGCCGCCGAGGCGGGTTTCGGCAATCAGCCCCAGCATTTT. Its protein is CAAEAGFGNQPQHF.

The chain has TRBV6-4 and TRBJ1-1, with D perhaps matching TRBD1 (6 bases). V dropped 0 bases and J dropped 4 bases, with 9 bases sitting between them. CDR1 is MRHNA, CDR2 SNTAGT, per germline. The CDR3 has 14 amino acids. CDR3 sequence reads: CASSDSSRGTEAFF. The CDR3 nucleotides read TGTGCCAGCAGTGACTCGAGCAGGGGCACTGAAGCTTTCTTT.

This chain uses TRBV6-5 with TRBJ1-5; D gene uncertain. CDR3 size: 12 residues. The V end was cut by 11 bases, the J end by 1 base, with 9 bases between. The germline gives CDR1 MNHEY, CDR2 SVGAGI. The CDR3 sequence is CAAGVSNQPQHF. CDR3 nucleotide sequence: TGTGCCGCCGGGGTCAGCAATCAGCCCCAGCATTTT.

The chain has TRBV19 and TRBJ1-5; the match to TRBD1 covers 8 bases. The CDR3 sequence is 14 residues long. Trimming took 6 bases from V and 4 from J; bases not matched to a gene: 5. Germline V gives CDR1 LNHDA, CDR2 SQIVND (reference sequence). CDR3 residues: CASRTGDPNQPQHF. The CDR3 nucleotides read TGTGCCAGTAGGACAGGGGATCCAAATCAGCCCCAGCATTTT.